This record concerns one T cell receptor beta chain sequence. Its specificity is not known. The germline gene is not matched at one end of the junction; a read error may be the cause. The entry originates in a study of identical twins. General observations from the study: Conclusions were drawn cross-sectionally by statistical analysis, without following the same donors.

Every one of the donors was a healthy Caucasian. Germline V gives CDR1 DFQATT, CDR2 SNEGSKA (reference sequence). The CDR3 contains 14 residues. TCRdb reprocessed the 5' RACE reads via MiXCR and lists one record per CDR3 protein. The sample contains more than 1.5 million distinct CDR3 sequences, under 35% of which appear only once. This clonotype was obtained from a newborn girl in good health. Sequencing was done on a sample of cord blood. The rearrangement joins TRBV20-1 to TRBJ2-5; 11 bases fit TRBD2. The CDR3 loop reads CSASRTSGQEAQYF. The CDR3 DNA reads as TGCAGTGCTAGTAGGACTAGCGGGCAAGAGGCCCAGTACTTC.